This T cell receptor (beta chain) comes out of a study of T cell responses to AZD1222 COVID-19 vaccine. Data came from immunoSEQ multiplex PCR; TCRdb stores just in-frame clones and leaves some out. The sample shows approximately 180,000 clones, more than 75% of them seen only once. The analysis combined second doses at about 4 or about 12 weeks. The length of the CDR3 is 12 residues. The V and J ends lost 6 bases and 0 bases respectively, with 6 bases between them. The germline CDR1 and CDR2 sequences are MNHEY and SMNVEV (reference sequence). A word on this clone: Its antigen is currently unknown.

Overall study findings and caveats: Most donors were white British and more were female, and clonal diversity was possibly underestimated.

This clonotype was sampled from an adult who received the AZD1222 COVID-19 vaccine. The source was peripheral blood, collected 28 days after the second AZD1222 dose. The V and J genes are TRBV27 and TRBJ2-7, with a possible D match to TRBD2 (5 bases). The CDR3 protein is CASSGNSYEQYF. In nucleotides, the CDR3 is TGTGCCAGCAGCGGGAACTCCTACGAGCAGTACTTC.